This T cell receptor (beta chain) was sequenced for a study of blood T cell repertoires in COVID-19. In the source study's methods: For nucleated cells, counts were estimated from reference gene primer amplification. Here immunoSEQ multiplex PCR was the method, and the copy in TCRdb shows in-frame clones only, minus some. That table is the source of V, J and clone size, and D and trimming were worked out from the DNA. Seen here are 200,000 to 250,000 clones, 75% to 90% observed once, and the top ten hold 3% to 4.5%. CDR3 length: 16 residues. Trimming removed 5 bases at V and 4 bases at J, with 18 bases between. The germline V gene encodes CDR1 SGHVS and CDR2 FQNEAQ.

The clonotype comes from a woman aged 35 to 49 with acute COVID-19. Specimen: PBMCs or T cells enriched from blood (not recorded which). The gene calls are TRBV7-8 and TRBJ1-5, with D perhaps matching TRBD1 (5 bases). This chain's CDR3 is CASSLGSGRANQPQHF. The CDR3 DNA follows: TGTGCCAGCAGCCTAGGGTCCGGCAGGGCAAATCAGCCCCAGCATTTT.